Listed below are T cell receptor beta chains from one sample, sequenced in a study of post-analysis software for immune sequencing data. TCRdb re-derived calls from the PCR reads in MiXCR, one entry per CDR3 protein. The sample consists of 350,000 to 500,000 distinct CDR3 sequences, approximately 42% of them appearing once. The sequenced sample was blood. These receptors came from a girl aged 2-15 years with multiple sclerosis. Each CDR3 is given with its conserved first and last residue. The order of the fields is clone size, D gene, J gene, V gene, CDR3 DNA, CDR3 protein. A D gene is named only where the DNA matches it firmly. Where a row states a size, it is once, few, many or the class of an expanded clone; other rows omit it.

clone size: -
D gene: -
J gene: TRBJ1-2
V gene: TRBV7-8
CDR3 DNA: TGTGCCTGCAGCCTACTAAAAGGACCCCATGGCTACACCTTC
CDR3 protein: CACSLLKGPHGYTF

clone size: few
D gene: -
J gene: TRBJ1-1
V gene: TRBV11-1
CDR3 DNA: TGTGCCAGCAGCTTTCGTCGAGGAATGAACACTGAAGCTTTCTTT
CDR3 protein: CASSFRRGMNTEAFF

clone size: few
D gene: -
J gene: TRBJ2-3
V gene: TRBV29-1
CDR3 DNA: TGCAGCGCGGAAAGAGGGATCGGCACAGATACGCAGTATTTT
CDR3 protein: CSAERGIGTDTQYF

clone size: -
D gene: -
J gene: TRBJ2-7
V gene: TRBV5-1
CDR3 DNA: TGCGCCAGCAGCTTCGGGGAGCCTCCCTACGAGCAGTACTTC
CDR3 protein: CASSFGEPPYEQYF

clone size: -
D gene: -
J gene: TRBJ1-1
V gene: TRBV12-3/TRBV12-4
CDR3 DNA: TGTGCCAGCAGTGCAGAAACAGGGTTAGTCACTGAAGCTTTCTTT
CDR3 protein: CASSAETGLVTEAFF

clone size: -
D gene: -
J gene: TRBJ2-1
V gene: TRBV5-1
CDR3 DNA: TGCGCCAGCAGCTTGGCAAGGTATGAGCAGTTCTTC
CDR3 protein: CASSLARYEQFF

clone size: -
D gene: -
J gene: TRBJ2-5
V gene: TRBV7-9
CDR3 DNA: TGTGCCAGCAGCTGGGAGATCAATGAGCAGTACTTC
CDR3 protein: CASSWEINEQYF

clone size: few
D gene: -
J gene: TRBJ2-1
V gene: TRBV20-1
CDR3 DNA: TGCAGTGCCCCCCAGCGCTCCTACAATGAGCAGTTCTTC
CDR3 protein: CSAPQRSYNEQFF

clone size: -
D gene: -
J gene: TRBJ2-5
V gene: TRBV6-2/TRBV6-3
CDR3 DNA: TGTGCCAGCAGTTCCGACAGGTTGTCGACCCAGTACTTC
CDR3 protein: CASSSDRLSTQYF

clone size: few
D gene: -
J gene: TRBJ1-1
V gene: TRBV28
CDR3 DNA: TGTGCCAGCAGTTTTCGGGGGATAAGGAGACAGTACACTGAAGCTTTCTTT
CDR3 protein: CASSFRGIRRQYTEAFF

clone size: -
D gene: TRBD1
J gene: TRBJ2-7
V gene: TRBV4-1
CDR3 DNA: TGCGCCAGCAGCCAAGCGGGACAGGGAGGTGTCTACGAGCAGTACTTC
CDR3 protein: CASSQAGQGGVYEQYF

clone size: few
D gene: TRBD2
J gene: TRBJ2-1
V gene: TRBV7-7
CDR3 DNA: TGTGCCAGCAGCTTAGACGGCGGGGGGGCGGATGAGCAGTTCTTC
CDR3 protein: CASSLDGGGADEQFF

clone size: few
D gene: -
J gene: TRBJ1-5
V gene: TRBV12-3/TRBV12-4
CDR3 DNA: TGTGCCAGCAGTTTAGCGGGGACGGAGCTTGGTAAACAGCCCCAGCATTTT
CDR3 protein: CASSLAGTELGKQPQHF

clone size: -
D gene: TRBD2
J gene: TRBJ2-1
V gene: TRBV5-1
CDR3 DNA: TGCGCCAGCAGCCTACGACTAGCGGGGGTCTCGGGCAATGAGCAGTTCTTC
CDR3 protein: CASSLRLAGVSGNEQFF

clone size: -
D gene: -
J gene: TRBJ1-1
V gene: TRBV9
CDR3 DNA: TGTGCCAGCAGCGCGAATATGGGTCGAGCAACTGAAGCTTTCTTT
CDR3 protein: CASSANMGRATEAFF

clone size: many
D gene: -
J gene: TRBJ2-1
V gene: TRBV7-2
CDR3 DNA: TGTGCCAGCAGCTTAACGGCGGCCTCTCGCAATGAGCAGTTCTTC
CDR3 protein: CASSLTAASRNEQFF

clone size: few
D gene: TRBD2
J gene: TRBJ2-1
V gene: TRBV7-2
CDR3 DNA: TGTGCCAGCAGCGGACTAGCGGGGGGTAAATACAATGAGCAGTTCTTC
CDR3 protein: CASSGLAGGKYNEQFF

clone size: -
D gene: -
J gene: TRBJ1-1
V gene: TRBV29-1
CDR3 DNA: TGCAGCGTTGGTGAATTGAACACTGAAGCTTTCTTT
CDR3 protein: CSVGELNTEAFF

clone size: -
D gene: TRBD1
J gene: TRBJ1-2
V gene: TRBV5-1
CDR3 DNA: TGCGCCAGCAGCATGGGACAGGACGCCTATGGCTACACCTTC
CDR3 protein: CASSMGQDAYGYTF

clone size: few
D gene: -
J gene: TRBJ1-2
V gene: TRBV29-1
CDR3 DNA: TGCAGCGTTGTGACCTCGGAGGGCTACACCTTC
CDR3 protein: CSVVTSEGYTF

clone size: few
D gene: -
J gene: TRBJ2-7
V gene: TRBV2
CDR3 DNA: TGTGCCAGCAGTGAAGCGTTGGGAGCCGAGCAGTACTTC
CDR3 protein: CASSEALGAEQYF

clone size: -
D gene: -
J gene: TRBJ1-1
V gene: TRBV10-3
CDR3 DNA: TGTGCCATCAGTGGGGGGGGGCTCTCACATGAAGCTTTCTTT
CDR3 protein: CAISGGGLSHEAFF

clone size: -
D gene: TRBD2
J gene: TRBJ2-3
V gene: TRBV19
CDR3 DNA: TGTGCCAGTAGTACCCGGGGACTAGCGGATAGCACAGATACGCAGTATTTT
CDR3 protein: CASSTRGLADSTDTQYF

clone size: -
D gene: -
J gene: TRBJ1-6
V gene: TRBV27
CDR3 DNA: TGTGCCAGCAGCAGCCTGGAGAATAATTCACCCCTCCACTTT
CDR3 protein: CASSSLENNSPLHF

clone size: -
D gene: -
J gene: TRBJ2-1
V gene: TRBV12-3/TRBV12-4
CDR3 DNA: TGTGCCAGCAGTTTAGGCGCCCGCAATGAGCAGTTCTTC
CDR3 protein: CASSLGARNEQFF

clone size: -
D gene: -
J gene: TRBJ1-4
V gene: TRBV7-9
CDR3 DNA: TGTGCCAGCAGCTTAGTTCCGGCGGTGTGGGAAAAACTGTTTTTT
CDR3 protein: CASSLVPAVWEKLFF

clone size: once
D gene: -
J gene: TRBJ1-6
V gene: TRBV12-3/TRBV12-4
CDR3 DNA: TGTGCCAGCAGGATGGCGCCAAATTCACCCCTCCACTTT
CDR3 protein: CASRMAPNSPLHF

clone size: -
D gene: -
J gene: TRBJ1-1
V gene: TRBV7-6
CDR3 DNA: TGTGCCAGCAGTCCCTGGACAGCAGCCTCGAACACTGAAGCTTTCTTT
CDR3 protein: CASSPWTAASNTEAFF

clone size: once
D gene: TRBD2
J gene: TRBJ2-3
V gene: TRBV20-1
CDR3 DNA: TGCAGTGCTAGAGATTGGGGGGGGAGCACAGATACGCAGTATTTT
CDR3 protein: CSARDWGGSTDTQYF

clone size: few
D gene: -
J gene: TRBJ2-6
V gene: TRBV11-2
CDR3 DNA: TGTGCCAGCAGTCATGGCTACATAACTCTTGGGGCCAACGTCCGGACTTTC
CDR3 protein: CASSHGYITLGANVRTF

clone size: few
D gene: -
J gene: TRBJ2-1
V gene: TRBV7-2
CDR3 DNA: TGTGCCAGCAGCTTACGGGAAAATGAGCAGTTCTTC
CDR3 protein: CASSLRENEQFF

clone size: -
D gene: TRBD1
J gene: TRBJ2-7
V gene: TRBV6-2/TRBV6-3
CDR3 DNA: TGTGCCAGCAGTTCGACTGGGACAGCGCACTACGAGCAGTACTTC
CDR3 protein: CASSSTGTAHYEQYF

clone size: few
D gene: -
J gene: TRBJ2-5
V gene: TRBV29-1
CDR3 DNA: TGCAGCGTTGGGGGTAGCCTGGAGACCCAGTACTTC
CDR3 protein: CSVGGSLETQYF

clone size: -
D gene: TRBD2
J gene: TRBJ2-3
V gene: TRBV5-1
CDR3 DNA: TGCGCCAGCAGCTATGCCCCGGGGGGTCTCACAGATACGCAGTATTTT
CDR3 protein: CASSYAPGGLTDTQYF

clone size: -
D gene: -
J gene: TRBJ2-5
V gene: TRBV9
CDR3 DNA: TGTGCCAGCAGCGTAGAAGGGGGGGGCAAGACCCAGTACTTC
CDR3 protein: CASSVEGGGKTQYF

clone size: few
D gene: TRBD1
J gene: TRBJ2-5
V gene: TRBV7-2
CDR3 DNA: TGTGCCAGCAGCTCGGACAGGGGAGAGACCCAGTACTTC
CDR3 protein: CASSSDRGETQYF

clone size: -
D gene: -
J gene: TRBJ2-7
V gene: TRBV29-1
CDR3 DNA: TGCAGCGTTGACAAAGGGGGGGGCCACGAGCAGTACTTC
CDR3 protein: CSVDKGGGHEQYF

clone size: few
D gene: TRBD1
J gene: TRBJ2-3
V gene: TRBV15
CDR3 DNA: TGTGCCACCAGCATCGGACAGGGGGCCACCACAGATACGCAGTATTTT
CDR3 protein: CATSIGQGATTDTQYF

clone size: few
D gene: TRBD2
J gene: TRBJ2-5
V gene: TRBV4-1
CDR3 DNA: TGCGCCAGCAAAAGGGGACTAGCGGGGATTTCACAAGAGACCCAGTACTTC
CDR3 protein: CASKRGLAGISQETQYF

clone size: -
D gene: -
J gene: TRBJ1-2
V gene: TRBV7-9
CDR3 DNA: TGTGCCAGCAGCATAGAAGGGCCTAACTATGGCTACACCTTC
CDR3 protein: CASSIEGPNYGYTF

clone size: once
D gene: -
J gene: TRBJ1-5
V gene: TRBV3-1
CDR3 DNA: TGTGCCAGCAGCCAGGGGTCAGAGCAGCCCCAGCATTTT
CDR3 protein: CASSQGSEQPQHF

clone size: -
D gene: -
J gene: TRBJ1-1
V gene: TRBV5-6
CDR3 DNA: TGTGCCAGCAGCTCCGGCGGATCTGAGAACACTGAAGCTTTCTTT
CDR3 protein: CASSSGGSENTEAFF

clone size: -
D gene: -
J gene: TRBJ2-3
V gene: TRBV7-9
CDR3 DNA: TGTGCCAGCAGCTTAGTAGACCAGGGTCCGCAGTATTTT
CDR3 protein: CASSLVDQGPQYF

clone size: -
D gene: -
J gene: TRBJ2-7
V gene: TRBV5-1
CDR3 DNA: TGCGCCAGCAGCTTGGGGCCCGGACTTCCCTACGAGCAGTACTTC
CDR3 protein: CASSLGPGLPYEQYF

clone size: -
D gene: TRBD1
J gene: TRBJ2-3
V gene: TRBV12-5
CDR3 DNA: TGTGCTAGTGGCCACCGGGACAGGGACCACAGTAGCACAGATACGCAGTATTTT
CDR3 protein: CASGHRDRDHSSTDTQYF

clone size: few
D gene: -
J gene: TRBJ2-5
V gene: TRBV20-1
CDR3 DNA: TGCAGTGCTAGACGGGAGTTGGGGTTGGAAGAGACCCAGTACTTC
CDR3 protein: CSARRELGLEETQYF

clone size: few
D gene: -
J gene: TRBJ2-7
V gene: TRBV28
CDR3 DNA: TGTGCCAGCAGTTACGGCCTCGCGAGTGACAGACCTACCTACGAGCAGTACTTC
CDR3 protein: CASSYGLASDRPTYEQYF

clone size: -
D gene: -
J gene: TRBJ1-6
V gene: TRBV12-3/TRBV12-4
CDR3 DNA: TGTGCCAGCAGTTTTTCCAATTCACCCCTCCACTTT
CDR3 protein: CASSFSNSPLHF

clone size: -
D gene: TRBD2
J gene: TRBJ2-3
V gene: TRBV28
CDR3 DNA: TGTGCCAGCAAGCGGGAAGGATCGGATACGCAGTATTTT
CDR3 protein: CASKREGSDTQYF

clone size: few
D gene: -
J gene: TRBJ2-1
V gene: TRBV6-6
CDR3 DNA: TGTGCCAGCACCGATAGCGGACCGTACAATGAGCAGTTCTTC
CDR3 protein: CASTDSGPYNEQFF

clone size: few
D gene: TRBD1
J gene: TRBJ1-2
V gene: TRBV12-3/TRBV12-4
CDR3 DNA: TGTGCCAGCAGACGTAGTCAGGGGGTCCCATCCTATGGCTACACCTTC
CDR3 protein: CASRRSQGVPSYGYTF

clone size: few
D gene: TRBD2
J gene: TRBJ2-3
V gene: TRBV29-1
CDR3 DNA: TGCAGCGTTGCTTTAGCGGGAGGTGTTCTTGCAGATACGCAGTATTTT
CDR3 protein: CSVALAGGVLADTQYF

clone size: few
D gene: -
J gene: TRBJ2-1
V gene: TRBV7-3
CDR3 DNA: TGTGCCAGCAGCTTACAACCAGAATCCTACAATGAGCAGTTCTTC
CDR3 protein: CASSLQPESYNEQFF